Listed here are 18 T cell receptor beta chains from one sample, sequenced in a study of T cells in Graves' hyperthyroidism and ophthalmopathy. The source material, RNA transcripts, was used to amplify TCR beta CDR3 regions. A first-round RT-PCR of the TCR CDR3 used the HTBI primer set. TCRdb used MiXCR to reprocess the multiplex PCR reads, holding one entry per CDR3 protein. The sample holds about 180,000 distinct CDR3 sequences, 9.4% seen once. Material: blood. The receptors here all came from a woman between 18 and 29 years old with Graves' hyperthyroidism that later progressed to Graves' ophthalmopathy.

CDR3 in DNA: TGTGCCAGCAGCTCTAGCGGGAGGTCGGATAATGAGCAGTTCTTC. Protein sequence: CASSSSGRSDNEQFF. The V and J genes are TRBV5-6 and TRBJ2-1, with 11 nucleotides matching TRBD2. This CDR3 spans 15 amino acids. V dropped 3 bases and J dropped 7; count of bases not matched to a gene: 6. The germline V gene has CDR1 SGHDT and CDR2 YYEEEE.

Ten or more counts support this clonotype. The rearrangement uses TRBV19 and TRBJ1-2; TRBD1 aligns across 12 bases. This CDR3 comprises 13 residues. Trimming at V came to 10 bases and at J to 6 bases, leaving 6 bases not matched to a gene. CDR1 is LNHDA and CDR2 is SQIVND in the germline V gene (reference sequence). CDR3: CATPGTGGDGYTF. The CDR3 DNA sequence: TGTGCCACGCCAGGGACAGGGGGCGATGGCTACACCTTC. The variable domain in full, with the rest retrieved from reference TRBV19 and TRBJ1-2, is DGGITQSPKYLFRKEGQNVTLSCEQNLNHDAMYWYRQDPGQGLRLIYYSQIVNDFQKGDIAEGYSVSREKKESFPLTVTSAQKNPTAFYLCATPGTGGDGYTFGSGTRLTVV.

The chain is built from TRBV5-1 and TRBJ2-2; TRBD2 matches 8 bases. The ends lost 4 bases at V and 2 bases at J; junction bases unmatched: 7. CDR1 and CDR2 from the germline V gene are SGHRS and YFSETQ. CDR3 length equals 16 residues. The CDR3 coding sequence is TGCGCCAGCAGCCTCGGGACTAGAGAAAACACCGGGGAGCTGTTTTTT. It encodes CASSLGTRENTGELFF. The entire variable domain, with the rest obtained from reference TRBV5-1 and TRBJ2-2, is as follows: KAGVTQTPRYLIKTRGQQVTLSCSPISGHRSVSWYQQTPGQGLQFLFEYFSETQRNKGNFPGRFSGRQFSNSRSEMNVSTLELGDSALYLCASSLGTRENTGELFFGEGSRLTVL.

V gene TRBV4-2 combines with J gene TRBJ2-2, with unresolved D. This CDR3 has 12 amino acids. V lost 1 base and J lost 6, with 3 bases in between. The V gene's germline CDR1 is LGHNA and CDR2 YNFKEQ. In DNA form, the CDR3 reads TGTGCCAGCAGCCAAGGACCCGGGGAGCTGTTTTTT. Protein: CASSQGPGELFF.

As regards this clonotype: This may be a read error: a much more frequent sequence differs by one nucleotide. The V and J genes are TRBV20-1 and TRBJ1-6; D uncertain. The germline V and J ends were trimmed by 3 bases and 14 bases, with 11 bases remaining between them. This CDR3 contains 11 residues. Germline V gene data show CDR1 as DFQATT and CDR2 as SNEGSKA (reference sequence). The DNA of the CDR3 is TGCAGTGCTAGTGCCACGATCACCCTCCACTTT. The encoded protein is CSASATITLHF.

This clonotype was picked up a small number of times. This chain links TRBV7-9 with TRBJ2-3, with TRBD2 matching 8 bases. CDR3 length: 20 residues. V lost 1 base, J lost 7 bases, and 22 bases stayed unmatched. Germline CDR1 is SEHNR and CDR2 is FQNEAQ (reference sequence). CDR3 nucleotides: TGTGCCAGCAGCTTAGAACGGTTTAATTTTGCGGCGGGAGGTATTAATACGCAGTATTTT. It is translated as CASSLERFNFAAGGINTQYF. Filled out from reference TRBV7-9 and TRBJ2-3, the complete variable domain reads DTGVSQNPRHKITKRGQNVTFRCDPISEHNRLYWYRQTLGQGPEFLTYFQNEAQLEKSRLLSDRFSAERPKGSFSTLEIQRTEQGDSAMYLCASSLERFNFAAGGINTQYFGPGTRLTVL.

This clonotype has a count of ten or more. The chain has TRBV11-2 and TRBJ2-3; TRBD2 aligns across 13 bases. Germline CDR1 and CDR2: SGHAT and FQNNGV. V was pared by 2 bases and J by 4 bases, with 3 bases of the junction left unmatched. CDR3 length: 16 residues. This chain's CDR3 is CASSLTSGGAPDTQYF. The CDR3 bases are TGTGCCAGCAGCTTAACTAGCGGGGGGGCCCCAGATACGCAGTATTTT.

At least ten counts were recorded for this clonotype. V and J are TRBV28 and TRBJ2-3; 12 nucleotides line up with TRBD2. V dropped 3 bases and J dropped 3; count of bases not matched to a gene: 10. This CDR3 contains 18 residues. Germline assignment: CDR1 MDHEN and CDR2 SYDVKM. Written as DNA, the CDR3 is TGTGCCAGCAGTTTCGGCCTAGCGGGAGGGCCTCTGACAGATACGCAGTATTTT. Translating it yields CASSFGLAGGPLTDTQYF.

This clonotype has a count of ten or more. V is TRBV7-3 and J is TRBJ2-5; 11 bases agree with TRBD2. Per germline, CDR1 SGHTA and CDR2 FQGTGA. V was pared by 2 bases and J by 4 bases, with 0 bases of the junction left unmatched. This CDR3 spans 14 amino acids. CDR3 protein: CASSLLAGGETQYF. CDR3 DNA sequence: TGTGCCAGCAGCTTACTAGCGGGAGGAGAGACCCAGTACTTC.

The table lists this clonotype with many counts. In DNA form, the CDR3 reads TGTGCCACCAGCAGAGAGGGACTAGCAACCAATGAGCAGTTCTTC. It translates to CATSREGLATNEQFF. V is TRBV15 and J is TRBJ2-1, with 9 positions matching TRBD2. V lost 0 bases, J lost 6 bases, and 3 bases stayed unmatched. CDR1 and CDR2 from the germline V gene are LNHNV and YYDKDF (reference sequence). This CDR3 has 15 residues.

This clonotype occurred many times. The chain links TRBV6-1 to TRBJ1-1, with D possibly TRBD1 on 6 matching bases. CDR1 and CDR2 from the germline V gene are MNHNS and SASEGT. Trimming removed 4 bases at V and 4 bases at J, with 13 bases between. The CDR3 sequence is 14 residues long. The CDR3 spells CASSVTGFGTEAFF. The CDR3, as DNA: TGTGCCAGCAGTGTAACAGGGTTTGGCACTGAAGCTTTCTTT.

This clonotype was detected many times. The J gene is TRBJ2-1, the V gene TRBV12-3 or TRBV12-4; maybe TRBD2 (5 bases). The CDR3 has 16 residues. Trimming removed 5 bases from V and 6 bases from J, with 20 bases in between. CDR3 sequence reads: CASSVEALVTANEQFF. The CDR3 nucleotides are TGTGCCAGCAGTGTGGAGGCCCTCGTAACGGCCAATGAGCAGTTCTTC.

This clonotype was counted a few times. V gene TRBV19 combines with J gene TRBJ1-2, with D hard to call. V was pared by 6 bases and J by 4 bases, with 12 bases between. Germline values: CDR1 LNHDA, CDR2 SQIVND (reference sequence). This CDR3 is 13 amino acids long. The CDR3 protein is CASRPLGLYGYTF. The CDR3 DNA is TGTGCCAGTAGACCCTTGGGTCTCTATGGCTACACCTTC.

This clonotype was seen ten or more times. This chain links TRBV20-1 with TRBJ1-1; tentatively, D is TRBD1 (5 bases). The CDR3 runs to 12 residues. V was trimmed by 5 bases and J by 4 bases, leaving 11 bases between them. Germline V gene lookup returns CDR1 DFQATT and CDR2 SNEGSKA (reference sequence). The CDR3 nucleotides read TGCAGTGCTCCCGGGACGGCCACTGAAGCTTTCTTT. Translation: CSAPGTATEAFF.

At least ten counts were recorded for this clonotype. V is TRBV11-2 and J is TRBJ1-6; no clear D. Trimming shortened V by 0 bases and J by 4 bases, and 1 base separated the two germline ends. The germline V gene encodes CDR1 SGHAT and CDR2 FQNNGV. This CDR3 has 13 amino acids. The CDR3 spells CASSLDYNSPLHF. The CDR3 DNA reads as TGTGCCAGCAGCTTAGATTATAATTCACCCCTCCACTTT.

Comments on this clonotype: Just one base apart from a much larger clone, this may be a read error. The V and J genes are TRBV20-1 and TRBJ1-5, with 12 bases lining up with TRBD1. In germline, CDR1 is DFQATT, CDR2 SNEGSKA (reference sequence). This CDR3 spans 15 amino acids. V was clipped by 6 bases and J by 6 bases; unmatched bases: 9. CDR3 nucleotides: TGCAGTGCCCGGGGGACAGGGGGCGTCGGTCAGCCCCAGCATTTT. Protein: CSARGTGGVGQPQHF.

In this sample, this clonotype turned up many times. This chain joins TRBV18 and TRBJ1-2; a possible D gene is TRBD1 (5 bases). This CDR3 is 15 amino acids long. V dropped 6 bases and J dropped 0 bases, with 14 bases sitting between them. Germline-derived CDR1 and CDR2 are KGHSH and LQKENI. The CDR3 DNA reads as TGTGCCAGCTCCACAACCCGGGACGCTAACTATGGCTACACCTTC. Translating gives CASSTTRDANYGYTF.

This clonotype was seen ten or more times. V gene TRBV12-3 or TRBV12-4 combines with J gene TRBJ2-2; TRBD2 matches at 11 bases. Germline trimming cut 7 bases from V and 6 bases from J; bases unmatched to any gene: 7. The CDR3 runs 15 residues. DNA of the CDR3: TGTGCCAGCACCCACGGACTAGCGGGCGCCGGGGAGCTGTTTTTT. This codes for CASTHGLAGAGELFF.